One sample yielded the 7 T cell receptor beta chains listed below, sequenced in a study of lung T cells in sarcoidosis with Löfgren's syndrome. One entry per CDR3 protein results from TCRdb running MiXCR on the reads. Among tens of thousands of distinct CDR3 sequences, 21% were seen once, and the ten largest hold 2% to 2.5%. Material for sequencing was CD4+ T cells from PBMCs. The receptors derive from a human donor with sarcoidosis (Löfgren's syndrome or another form), or a control subject (not recorded which).

In this sample, this clonotype turned up a few times. V and J are TRBV5-1 and TRBJ2-1; 8 bases map to TRBD2. After removal of 3 bases from V and 7 bases from J, the junction contained 9 bases not matched to a gene. CDR1 is SGHRS and CDR2 is YFSETQ in the germline V gene. This CDR3 is 15 amino acids long. The CDR3 nucleotides are TGCGCCAGCAGCTCGGTGGCGGGAGGTCGGAATGAGCAGTTCTTC. This sequence encodes CASSSVAGGRNEQFF.

This clonotype was found many times. The chain has TRBV12-3 or TRBV12-4 and TRBJ1-5; tentatively, D is TRBD1 (5 bases). CDR3 length: 11 residues. The V gene lost 3 bases and the J gene lost 11 bases, with 8 bases spanning the gap. The CDR3 loop reads CASSLGGTQHF. CDR3 DNA sequence: TGTGCCAGCAGTTTGGGGGGTACCCAGCATTTT.

The genes are TRBV5-1 and TRBJ2-7; possible D gene TRBD2, 6 bases. The germline gives CDR1 SGHRS, CDR2 YFSETQ. CDR3 size: 14 residues. V was pared by 0 bases and J by 4 bases, with 11 bases between. This CDR3 is CASSLGSGAYEQYF. CDR3 DNA sequence: TGCGCCAGCAGCTTGGGTAGCGGAGCGTACGAGCAGTACTTC.

In the case of this clonotype: A much more abundant neighbour one base away suggests this may be a read error. This chain links TRBV7-2 with TRBJ2-1, with 7 nucleotides matching TRBD2. The CDR3 extends over 17 amino acids. Unmatched junction bases numbered 14, after V lost 5 bases and J lost 4 bases. Germline CDR1 SGHTA, CDR2 FQGNSA. The DNA of the CDR3 is TGTGCCAGCAGCATTGCCGGGAGGCGGGAGTCATACAATGAGCAGTTCTTC. Amino acid sequence: CASSIAGRRESYNEQFF.

This clonotype was observed at least ten times. The chain joins TRBV28 to TRBJ2-7; 10 positions agree with TRBD2. CDR1 is MDHEN, CDR2 SYDVKM, per germline. The CDR3 covers 13 residues. Trimming at V came to 7 bases and at J to 6 bases, leaving 6 bases not matched to a gene. Here the CDR3 DNA reads TGTGCCAGCATGCCTAGCGGGAGCGGCGAGCAGTACTTC. Translation: CASMPSGSGEQYF.

This chain connects TRBV4-1 to TRBJ1-1; TRBD1 matches 11 bases. Trimming took 1 base from V and 1 from J; bases not matched to a gene: 5. The length of the CDR3 is 17 residues. From germline, CDR1 is MGHRA and CDR2 YSYEKL. This CDR3 reads CASSQVLGTGGNTEAFF. The CDR3 region has the DNA TGCGCCAGCAGCCAAGTTTTGGGGACAGGGGGGAACACTGAAGCTTTCTTT.

This clonotype has just a few counts. The chain is built from TRBV18 and TRBJ1-1; D unclear. V was shortened by 5 bases and J by 5 bases, with 12 bases between the two germline ends. Germline CDR1 KGHSH, CDR2 LQKENI. The CDR3 runs to 13 residues. For the CDR3, the DNA is TGTGCCAGCTCATCAATGAGCCTGACTGAAGCTTTCTTT. Translated: CASSSMSLTEAFF.